This T cell receptor (beta chain) is drawn from a study of shared clonotypes between healthy human individuals. For the study at large: Donors were two women and a few men aged 18 to 49. The study, taken as a whole, reports: The researchers took only blood, and tissue repertoires probably look different. Clonotype sharing among donors was thought likely to change with sequencing depth.

Per germline, CDR1 MNHEY and CDR2 SMNVEV (reference sequence). This CDR3 has 12 residues. CD45RA+ naive and CD45RA-negative memory subsets were separated from CD4+ cells. As for this clone: Its target is unknown. At one boundary the junction diverges from the germline segment, which might be a read error.

Sequenced by immunoSEQ multiplex PCR; TCRdb stores in-frame clones only, minus some. The data hold 2 million to 2.5 million clones, with 95% observed a single time. The sequence derives from a man between 18 and 29 years old in good health. The V gene is TRBV27, the J gene TRBJ1-2; possible D gene TRBD1, 5 bases. Specimen: naive CD4+ T cells sorted from blood. Described subset: CD45RA+ positively selected. The DNA for the CDR3 is TGTGCCAGCAGTTTCCACGACATAGGGGTCGGCTTC. Encoded protein: CASSFHDIGVGF.